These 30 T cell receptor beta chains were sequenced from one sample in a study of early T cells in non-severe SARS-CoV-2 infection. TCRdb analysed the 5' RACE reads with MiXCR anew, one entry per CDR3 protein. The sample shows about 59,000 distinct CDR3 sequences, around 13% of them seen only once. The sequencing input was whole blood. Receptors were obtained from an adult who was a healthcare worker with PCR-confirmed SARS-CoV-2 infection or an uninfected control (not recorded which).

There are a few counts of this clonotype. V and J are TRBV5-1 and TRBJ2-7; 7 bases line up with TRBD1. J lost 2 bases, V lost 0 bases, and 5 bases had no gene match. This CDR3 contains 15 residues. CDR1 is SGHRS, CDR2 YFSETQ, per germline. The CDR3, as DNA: TGCGCCAGCAGCTTGGACAGGGGTCCTACCTACGAGCAGTACTTC. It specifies CASSLDRGPTYEQYF.

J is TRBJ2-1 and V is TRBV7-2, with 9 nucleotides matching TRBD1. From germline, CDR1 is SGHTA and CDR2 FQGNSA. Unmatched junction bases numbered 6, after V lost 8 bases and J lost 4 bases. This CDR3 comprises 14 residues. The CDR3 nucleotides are TGTGCCAGCCGGCACAGGGGGCCGTACAATGAGCAGTTCTTC. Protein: CASRHRGPYNEQFF.

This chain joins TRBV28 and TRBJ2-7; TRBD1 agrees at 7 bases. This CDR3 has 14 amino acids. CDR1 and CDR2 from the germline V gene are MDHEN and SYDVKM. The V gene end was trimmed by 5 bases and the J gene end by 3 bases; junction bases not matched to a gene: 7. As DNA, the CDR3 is TGTGCCAGCAGTATCGGGGACAGTGACTACGAGCAGTACTTC. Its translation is CASSIGDSDYEQYF.

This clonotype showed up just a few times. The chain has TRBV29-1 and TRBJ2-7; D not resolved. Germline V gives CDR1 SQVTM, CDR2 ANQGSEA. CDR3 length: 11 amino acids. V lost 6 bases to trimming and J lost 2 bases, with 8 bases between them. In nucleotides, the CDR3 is TGCAGCGTGGGCGGCGCCTACGAGCAGTACTTC. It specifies CSVGGAYEQYF.

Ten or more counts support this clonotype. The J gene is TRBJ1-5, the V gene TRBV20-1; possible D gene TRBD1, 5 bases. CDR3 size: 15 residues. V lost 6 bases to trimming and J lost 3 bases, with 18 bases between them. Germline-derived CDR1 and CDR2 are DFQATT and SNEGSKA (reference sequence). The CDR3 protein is CSAKGSTLPNQPQHF. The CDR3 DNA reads TGCAGTGCAAAGGGGTCCACCTTACCCAATCAGCCCCAGCATTTT.

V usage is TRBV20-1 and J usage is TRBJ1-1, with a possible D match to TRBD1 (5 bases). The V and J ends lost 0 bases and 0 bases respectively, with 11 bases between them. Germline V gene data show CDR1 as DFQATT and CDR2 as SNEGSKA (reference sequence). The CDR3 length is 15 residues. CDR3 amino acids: CSARDYRTMNTEAFF. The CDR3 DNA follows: TGCAGTGCTAGAGATTACAGGACGATGAACACTGAAGCTTTCTTT.

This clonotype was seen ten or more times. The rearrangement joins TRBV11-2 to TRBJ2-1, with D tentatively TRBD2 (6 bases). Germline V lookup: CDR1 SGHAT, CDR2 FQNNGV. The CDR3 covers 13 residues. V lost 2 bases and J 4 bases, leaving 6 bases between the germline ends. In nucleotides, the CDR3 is TGTGCCAGCAGCTTACGGGGGTACAATGAGCAGTTCTTC. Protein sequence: CASSLRGYNEQFF.

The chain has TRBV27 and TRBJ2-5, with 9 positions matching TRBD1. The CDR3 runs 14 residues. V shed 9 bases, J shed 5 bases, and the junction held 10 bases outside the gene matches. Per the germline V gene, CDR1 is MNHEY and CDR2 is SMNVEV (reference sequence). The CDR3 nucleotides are TGTGCCAGTAACAACAGGGGGCGACGGGAGACCCAGTACTTC. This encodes CASNNRGRRETQYF.

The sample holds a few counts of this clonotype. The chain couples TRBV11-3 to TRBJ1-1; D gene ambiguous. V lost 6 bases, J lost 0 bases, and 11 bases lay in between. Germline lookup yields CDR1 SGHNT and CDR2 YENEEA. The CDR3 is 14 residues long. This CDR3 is CASSRKLLNTEAFF. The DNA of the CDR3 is TGTGCCAGCAGTCGAAAACTATTGAACACTGAAGCTTTCTTT.

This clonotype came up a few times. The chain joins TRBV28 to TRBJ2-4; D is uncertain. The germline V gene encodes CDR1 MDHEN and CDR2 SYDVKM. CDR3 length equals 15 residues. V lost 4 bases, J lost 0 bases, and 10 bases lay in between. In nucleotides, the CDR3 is TGTGCCAGCAGTTCCTTAGATCTAGCCAAAAACATTCAGTACTTC. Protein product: CASSSLDLAKNIQYF.

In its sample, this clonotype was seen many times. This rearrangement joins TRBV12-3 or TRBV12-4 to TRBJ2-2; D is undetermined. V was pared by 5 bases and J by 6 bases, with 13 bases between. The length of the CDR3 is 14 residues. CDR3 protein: CASSARTEAGELFF. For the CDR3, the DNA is TGTGCCAGCAGTGCCCGGACCGAGGCCGGGGAGCTGTTTTTT.

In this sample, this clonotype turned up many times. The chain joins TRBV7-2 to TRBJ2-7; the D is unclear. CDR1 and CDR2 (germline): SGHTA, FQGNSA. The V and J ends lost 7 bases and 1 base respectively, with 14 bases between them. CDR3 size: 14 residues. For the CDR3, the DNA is TGTGCCAGCACACCCTCCATGTCGTCCTACGAGCAGTACTTC. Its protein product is CASTPSMSSYEQYF.

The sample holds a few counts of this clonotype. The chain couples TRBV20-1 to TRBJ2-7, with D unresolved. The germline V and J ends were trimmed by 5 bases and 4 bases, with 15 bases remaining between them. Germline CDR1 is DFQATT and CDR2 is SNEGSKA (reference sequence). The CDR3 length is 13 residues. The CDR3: CSAQEFTGYEQYF. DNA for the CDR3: TGCAGTGCTCAAGAGTTCACTGGGTACGAGCAGTACTTC.

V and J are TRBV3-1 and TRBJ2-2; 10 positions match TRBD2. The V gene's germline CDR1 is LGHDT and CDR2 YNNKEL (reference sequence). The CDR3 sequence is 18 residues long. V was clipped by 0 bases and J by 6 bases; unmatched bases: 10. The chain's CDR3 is CASSQDKVLAGDPGELFF. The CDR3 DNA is TGTGCCAGCAGCCAAGATAAAGTCCTAGCGGGAGACCCCGGGGAGCTGTTTTTT.

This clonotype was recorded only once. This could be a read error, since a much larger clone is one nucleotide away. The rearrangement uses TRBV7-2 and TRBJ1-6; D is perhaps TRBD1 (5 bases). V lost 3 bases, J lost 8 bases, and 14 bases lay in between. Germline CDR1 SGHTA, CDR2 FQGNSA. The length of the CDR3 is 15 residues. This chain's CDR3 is CASSFSDSPDSPLHF. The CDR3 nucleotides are TGTGCCAGCAGCTTTTCCGACAGTCCGGATTCACCCCTCCACTTT. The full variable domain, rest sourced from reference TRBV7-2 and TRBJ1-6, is GAGVSQSPSNKVTEKGKDVELRCDPISGHTALYWYRQSLGQGLEFLIYFQGNSAPDKSGLPSDRFSAERTGGSVSTLTIQRTQQEDSAVYLCASSFSDSPDSPLHFGNGTRLTVT.

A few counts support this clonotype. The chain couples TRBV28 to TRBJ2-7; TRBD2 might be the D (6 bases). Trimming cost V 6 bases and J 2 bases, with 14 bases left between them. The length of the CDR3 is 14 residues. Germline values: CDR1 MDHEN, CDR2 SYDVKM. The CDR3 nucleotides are TGTGCCAGCAGGAAGGGGACTGGGGCCTACGAGCAGTACTTC. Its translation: CASRKGTGAYEQYF.

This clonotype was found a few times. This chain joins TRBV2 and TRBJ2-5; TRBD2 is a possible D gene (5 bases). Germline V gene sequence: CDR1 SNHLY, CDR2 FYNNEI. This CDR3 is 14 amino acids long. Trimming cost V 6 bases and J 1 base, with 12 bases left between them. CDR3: CASRPRGLQETQYF. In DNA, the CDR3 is TGTGCCAGCAGGCCTCGTGGACTCCAAGAGACCCAGTACTTC.

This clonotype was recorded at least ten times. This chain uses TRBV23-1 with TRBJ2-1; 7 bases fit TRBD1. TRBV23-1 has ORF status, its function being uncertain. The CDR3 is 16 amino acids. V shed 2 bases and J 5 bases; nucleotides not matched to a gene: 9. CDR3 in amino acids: CASSQIITGVHNEQFF. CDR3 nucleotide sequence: TGCGCCAGCAGTCAAATTATCACAGGGGTGCACAATGAGCAGTTCTTC.

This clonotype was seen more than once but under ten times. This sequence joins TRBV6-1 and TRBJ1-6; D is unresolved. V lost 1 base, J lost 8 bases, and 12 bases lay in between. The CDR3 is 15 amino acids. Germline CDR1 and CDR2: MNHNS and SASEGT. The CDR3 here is CASSEGALDYSPLHF. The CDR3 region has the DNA TGTGCCAGCAGTGAAGGTGCCCTGGATTATTCACCCCTCCACTTT.

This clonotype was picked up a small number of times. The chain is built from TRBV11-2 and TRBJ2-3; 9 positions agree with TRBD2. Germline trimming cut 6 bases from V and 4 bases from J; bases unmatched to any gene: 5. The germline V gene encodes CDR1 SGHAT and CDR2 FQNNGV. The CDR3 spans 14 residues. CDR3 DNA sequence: TGTGCCAGCAGAGCAGTAGCGGGAGCAGATACGCAGTATTTT. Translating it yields CASRAVAGADTQYF.

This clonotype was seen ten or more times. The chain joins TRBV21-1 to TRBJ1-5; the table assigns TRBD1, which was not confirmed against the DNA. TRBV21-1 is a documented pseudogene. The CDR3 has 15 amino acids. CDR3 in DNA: TGTGCCAGCAGCAAATCCCGACAGGGCGATCAGCCCCAGCATTTT. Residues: CASSKSRQGDQPQHF.

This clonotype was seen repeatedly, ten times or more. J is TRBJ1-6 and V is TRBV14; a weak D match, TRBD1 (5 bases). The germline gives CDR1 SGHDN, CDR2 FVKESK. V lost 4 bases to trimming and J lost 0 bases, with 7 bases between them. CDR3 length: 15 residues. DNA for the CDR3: TGTGCCAGCAGCCCAGGGATCTCCTATAATTCACCCCTCCACTTT. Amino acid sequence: CASSPGISYNSPLHF. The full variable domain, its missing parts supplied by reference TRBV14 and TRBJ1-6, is EAGVTQFPSHSVIEKGQTVTLRCDPISGHDNLYWYRRVMGKEIKFLLHFVKESKQDESGMPNNRFLAERTGGTYSTLKVQPAELEDSGVYFCASSPGISYNSPLHFGNGTRLTVT.

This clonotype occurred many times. The CDR3 sequence: CASSPSSSGRGTGELFF. The CDR3 DNA follows: TGTGCCAGCAGTCCCTCTTCTAGCGGGAGAGGGACCGGGGAGCTGTTTTTT. The chain uses TRBV6-6 and TRBJ2-2; 10 bases align to TRBD2. V shed 5 bases and J 5 bases; nucleotides not matched to a gene: 11. Germline CDR1 reads MNHNY; CDR2 reads SVGAGI (reference sequence). The CDR3 extends over 17 amino acids.

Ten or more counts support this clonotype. Written as DNA, the CDR3 is TGTGCCTGGAGTCCGACCCGTGAAGCTTTCTTT. It yields the protein CAWSPTREAFF. The V and J genes are TRBV30 and TRBJ1-1; D gene unclear. Trimming shortened V by 2 bases and J by 7 bases, and 8 bases separated the two germline ends. CDR3 length equals 11 residues. Per the germline V gene, CDR1 is GTSNPN and CDR2 is SVGIG (reference sequence). Full variable domain (missing parts from reference TRBV30 and TRBJ1-1): SQTIHQWPATLVQPVGSPLSLECTVEGTSNPNLYWYRQAAGRGLQLLFYSVGIGQISSEVPQNLSASRPQDRQFILSSKKLLLSDSGFYLCAWSPTREAFFGQGTRLTVV.

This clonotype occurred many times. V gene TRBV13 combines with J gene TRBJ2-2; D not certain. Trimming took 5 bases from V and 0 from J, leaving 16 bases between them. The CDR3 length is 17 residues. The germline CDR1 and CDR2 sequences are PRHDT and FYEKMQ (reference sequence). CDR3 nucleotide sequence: TGTGCCAGCAGCCCTCGGCCCCCCGTCGCGAACACCGGGGAGCTGTTTTTT. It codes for CASSPRPPVANTGELFF.

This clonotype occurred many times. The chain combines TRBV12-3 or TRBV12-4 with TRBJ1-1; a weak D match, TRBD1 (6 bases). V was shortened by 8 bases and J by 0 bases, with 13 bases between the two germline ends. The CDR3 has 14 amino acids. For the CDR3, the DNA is TGTGCCAGCTGCCGAGGGGGGATGAACACTGAAGCTTTCTTT. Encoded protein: CASCRGGMNTEAFF.

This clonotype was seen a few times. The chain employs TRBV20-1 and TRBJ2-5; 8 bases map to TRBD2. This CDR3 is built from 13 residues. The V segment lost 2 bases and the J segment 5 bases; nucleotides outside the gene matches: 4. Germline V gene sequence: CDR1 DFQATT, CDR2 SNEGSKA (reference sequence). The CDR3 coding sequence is TGCAGTGCTAGAATTAGCGGGACTGAGACCCAGTACTTC. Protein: CSARISGTETQYF.

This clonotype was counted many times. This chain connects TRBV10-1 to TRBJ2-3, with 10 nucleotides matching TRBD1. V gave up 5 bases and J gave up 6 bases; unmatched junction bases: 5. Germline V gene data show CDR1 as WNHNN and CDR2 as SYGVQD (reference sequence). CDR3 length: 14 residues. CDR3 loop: CASSQDRGADTQYF. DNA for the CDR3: TGCGCCAGCAGTCAGGACAGGGGGGCCGATACGCAGTATTTT.

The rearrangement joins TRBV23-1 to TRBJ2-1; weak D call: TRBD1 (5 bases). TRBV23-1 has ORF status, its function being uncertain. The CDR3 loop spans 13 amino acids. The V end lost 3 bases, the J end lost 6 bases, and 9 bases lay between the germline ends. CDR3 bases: TGCGCCAGCAGTCACCCAGACAGCAATGAGCAGTTCTTC. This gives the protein CASSHPDSNEQFF.

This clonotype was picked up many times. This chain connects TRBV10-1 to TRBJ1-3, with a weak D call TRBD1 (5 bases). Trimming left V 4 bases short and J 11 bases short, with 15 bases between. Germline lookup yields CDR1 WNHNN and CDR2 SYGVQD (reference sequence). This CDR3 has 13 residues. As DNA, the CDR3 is TGCGCCAGCAGTGGTGACAGCCAAGGGCCCATATATTTT. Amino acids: CASSGDSQGPIYF.